This entry concerns a single T cell receptor beta chain. The target antigen is unknown. The record originates from a study of graft-versus-host responses after intestinal transplantation. Whole-study context: Anti-thymocyte globulin induction, then tacrolimus and steroids for about three years, went to all recipients. Study-wide findings and caveats: Peak circulating GvH clone levels were associated with early post-transplant HvG declines. Recipient marrow showed GvH clones, some seen first in ileum or blood. High graft-versus-host to host-versus-graft T cell clonal ratios marked allografts of patients with graft-donor macrochimerism.

Using immunoSEQ multiplex PCR, the repertoire was profiled, and TCRdb retains in-frame clones only, with some absent. The table has about 97,000 clones, roughly 92% seen once; the top ten hold around 0.07%. Germline CDR1 reads SGHRS; CDR2 reads YFSETQ. V shed 4 bases and J 7 bases; nucleotides not matched to a gene: 12. The CDR3 is made up of 15 amino acids. The chain combines TRBV5-1 with TRBJ1-2; the match to TRBD1 covers 8 bases. This TCR came from a human donor who was the organ donor for an intestinal transplant. The sample in question was unstimulated CD8+ T cells sorted from spleen or lymph node cells, obtained before transplant. The CDR3 DNA reads as TGCGCCAGCAGCCGACTCTTACAGGGGGGAGGTGGCTACACCTTC. Translated: CASSRLLQGGGGYTF.